Reported below is one T cell receptor beta chain. The data belong to a study of blood T cells in healthy people across ages. Sample-barcoded 5' priming and a J-beta primer mix drove a second PCR of about 7 to 12 cycles. Using its own MiXCR run on the 5' RACE reads, TCRdb lists one record per CDR3 protein. This table has under 800,000 distinct CDR3 sequences, more than 20% appearing once. The CDR3 contains 13 residues. V dropped 6 bases and J dropped 3 bases, with 9 bases sitting between them. CDR1 is SGDLS and CDR2 is YYNGEE in the germline V gene. Sequencing input: blood. The receptor's source is a man between 65 and 85 years old in good health. This sequence joins TRBV9 and TRBJ2-2, with D maybe TRBD1 (5 bases). The CDR3 loop is CASKTGYTGELFF. For the CDR3, the DNA is TGTGCCAGCAAAACAGGTTACACCGGGGAGCTGTTTTTT. The complete variable domain, with remaining parts taken from reference TRBV9 and TRBJ2-2, reads DSGVTQTPKHLITATGQRVTLRCSPRSGDLSVYWYQQSLDQGLQFLIQYYNGEERAKGNILERFSAQQFPDLHSELNLSSLELGDSALYFCASKTGYTGELFFGEGSRLTVL.